The following is a TCR beta chain sequence with its context. This clonotype occurred a few times. Its cognate antigen has yet to be identified. No qualities accompany the bases; no much larger clone lies one base away. CDR1 is given as MNHEY and CDR2 as SMNVEV, both from the germline V gene (reference sequence). There are 14 amino acids in the CDR3, from cysteine to phenylalanine inclusive. Only the CDR3 part of the read is kept: 42 bases, read in frame from the first base. The V and J ends are trimmed by 6 bases and 8 bases, leaving 17 bases between them. TCRdb shows the sequencer as Illumina NovaSeq 6000. Using 5'RACE with constant-segment primers, TCRalpha and TCRbeta cDNA libraries were constructed, with sample barcodes and unique molecular identifiers added in the process. RNA was extracted from every sample with Trizol reagent. Library amplification was performed in two PCR steps, and a second sample barcode and Illumina TruSeq adapters were introduced in the second step. Sequencing of the libraries was done on an Illumina NovaSeq, producing 2 x 150 bp paired-end reads. In the source study's methods: Reads were demultiplexed and collapsed into UMI-guided consensus sequences with migec v1.2.7. Using mixcr v2.1.11, the UMI consensuses were aligned to TRA and TRB V and J templates and assembled into clonotypes. A clonotype was counted as expanded or contracted only if both edgeR and NoisET called the change significant, with noise models trained on biological replicates. edgeR calls used a false discovery rate-adjusted p below 0.01 and a log2 fold-change threshold of 1. PCA with hierarchical clustering of max-normalized trajectories of the 1000 most abundant clonotypes was used as exploratory dynamics analysis. Separately sequenced CD4+ and CD8+ repertoires were used to assign a CD4 or CD8 phenotype to each responding clone. TCRdb trimmed the raw reads at Q25, called clones with MiXCR and kept productive beta chains. For every CDR3 protein sequence, its rows merge into one entry that carries the most common genes and DNA. None of the V and J calls come from the authors' own analysis; TCRdb made them. This sample gives about 320,000 distinct CDR3 sequences in total; about 13% of them show up just once. The leading ten clones occupy 20% to 25% of the sample.

The data are from a study of T-cell memory formation after mild COVID-19 (dated by TCRdb to the early 2020s). About the investigation overall: TCR sequence clusters from the two donors were largely donor specific. T-cell clones expanding and contracting after mild COVID-19 in a couple of donors were tracked by longitudinal TCRalpha and TCRbeta repertoire sequencing. The cohort was made up of two young adult volunteers, one female and one male, who were previously healthy.

Findings and caveats that apply to the study as a whole: Some responding clones were found in pre-infection memory, which suggests that pre-existing cross-reactive memory T cells took part in the SARS-CoV-2 response. SARS-CoV-2 specificity was not confirmed for the second-wave clones peaking on day 37. Contracting CD4+ clones were found mainly in CM and EM memory subsets, while CD8+ clones were enriched in EMRA. From day 15 to 85, contracting clones showed balanced CD4/CD8 phenotypes, whereas a second wave of clones that expanded from day 15 to 37 leaned towards CD4+. The study included only a couple of mild cases, and larger cohorts that include severe cases with pre-infection samples were judged to be necessary.

Ficoll-Paque density gradient centrifugation was used to isolate PBMCs. The chain couples TRBV27 to TRBJ2-1; the D call is tentative, TRBD1 or TRBD2, as each matches 5 bases. The specimen sequenced was PBMCs or a T cell subset sorted from them (not recorded which). This receptor was obtained from a young man who had mild COVID-19 (a few samples of this study predate the infection). The sample titles of this study are shuffled in the database, so cell type and time point are left out; the donor was told from shared clones. The CDR3 reads as follows: CASRVVGGQHEQFF. The sequenced DNA is TGTGCCAGCAGAGTAGTTGGGGGTCAGCATGAGCAGTTCTTC.